These T cell receptor beta chains were read from a single sample in a study of tumor-infiltrating lymphocytes in primary liver carcinoma. One entry per CDR3 protein results from TCRdb running MiXCR on the multiplex PCR reads. This sample has about 200,000 distinct CDR3 sequences; about 65% occur once, and the top ten carry approximately 6.5%. The sequencing sample was made of peripheral blood. The receptors here all came from an older woman with primary liver carcinoma and hepatitis B virus infection. Each CDR3 is given with its conserved first and last residue. The order of the fields is CDR3 protein, V gene, CDR3 length, clone size. For some rows the clone size is stated as once, few or many, or as a class when expanded; others skip it.

CDR3aa: CASSFVGTSKYNEQFF
v_gene: TRBV5-5
len: 16
abundance: many

CDR3aa: CASKSTSNEQFF
v_gene: TRBV28
len: 12
abundance: .

CDR3aa: CAIRDRVDQKLFF
v_gene: TRBV10-3
len: 13
abundance: .

CDR3aa: CASRDRPYEQYF
v_gene: TRBV28
len: 12
abundance: few

CDR3aa: CASAYSPKTNTGELFF
v_gene: TRBV5-1
len: 16
abundance: .

CDR3aa: CANRGLALYNEQFF
v_gene: TRBV6-1
len: 14
abundance: once

CDR3aa: CATSKDGSPLYEQYF
v_gene: TRBV5-1
len: 15
abundance: .

CDR3aa: CASTKGTSGRGEQFF
v_gene: TRBV4-1
len: 15
abundance: many

CDR3aa: CASSDRRQGYTGELLF
v_gene: TRBV6-1
len: 16
abundance: .

CDR3aa: CASSDLTRGGRANTGELFF
v_gene: TRBV6-2/TRBV6-3
len: 19
abundance: many

CDR3aa: CASSQVSAYEQYF
v_gene: TRBV14
len: 13
abundance: many

CDR3aa: CASSLAQGAPKTNTGELFF
v_gene: TRBV5-5
len: 19
abundance: many

CDR3aa: CASSLGHSYAQYF
v_gene: TRBV28
len: 13
abundance: .

CDR3aa: CASSWGSGEDTQYF
v_gene: TRBV6-4
len: 14
abundance: .

CDR3aa: CASKEGGPREQFF
v_gene: TRBV28
len: 13
abundance: few

CDR3aa: CASSQGWQGGLGDTQYF
v_gene: TRBV4-1
len: 17
abundance: many

CDR3aa: CASSLSGFGATYAYTF
v_gene: TRBV12-3/TRBV12-4
len: 16
abundance: .

CDR3aa: CASSRYREGPSEQFF
v_gene: TRBV7-9
len: 15
abundance: few

CDR3aa: CASSLLGLAGLTDTQYF
v_gene: TRBV5-1
len: 17
abundance: .

CDR3aa: CASSYSERDTGELFF
v_gene: TRBV4-1
len: 15
abundance: .

CDR3aa: CASSPVTSYNEQFF
v_gene: TRBV11-3
len: 14
abundance: .

CDR3aa: CASSYSKTGPTGELFF
v_gene: TRBV6-6
len: 16
abundance: many

CDR3aa: CANSLSGSGKETRYF
v_gene: TRBV12-3/TRBV12-4
len: 15
abundance: .

CDR3aa: CSVVVRSTSTDMQYF
v_gene: TRBV29-1
len: 15
abundance: .

CDR3aa: CASSPDAGSYNEQFF
v_gene: TRBV11-1
len: 15
abundance: many

CDR3aa: CAISESAMGSYF
v_gene: TRBV10-3
len: 12
abundance: few

CDR3aa: CASSESGPAGQETQYF
v_gene: TRBV2
len: 16
abundance: .

CDR3aa: CASSAVPGDIQYF
v_gene: TRBV5-1
len: 13
abundance: few

CDR3aa: CASSWTGVETQYF
v_gene: TRBV7-9
len: 13
abundance: .

CDR3aa: CASSFGLAGGGGEQYF
v_gene: TRBV11-1
len: 16
abundance: once

CDR3aa: CASGLVQGARGAFF
v_gene: TRBV12-5
len: 14
abundance: many

CDR3aa: CASNLSGIQPQHF
v_gene: TRBV11-2
len: 13
abundance: .

CDR3aa: CASYWFGPSGYNEQFF
v_gene: TRBV5-6
len: 16
abundance: .

CDR3aa: CDSSLNLNTEAFF
v_gene: TRBV5-5
len: 13
abundance: .

CDR3aa: CAISEFGGDTQYF
v_gene: TRBV10-3
len: 13
abundance: many

CDR3aa: CTSSPPDSGFEQFF
v_gene: TRBV14
len: 14
abundance: .

CDR3aa: CASSSGGQGFF
v_gene: TRBV11-2
len: 11
abundance: few

CDR3aa: CASILDSLYNEQFF
v_gene: TRBV5-1
len: 14
abundance: .

CDR3aa: CAWSDRAYEQYF
v_gene: TRBV30
len: 12
abundance: few

CDR3aa: CASSLGRRDLSSYNGQLF
v_gene: TRBV11-3
len: 18
abundance: once

CDR3aa: CASSSRGGEQYF
v_gene: TRBV4-1
len: 12
abundance: many

CDR3aa: CAWIGGPTDTQYF
v_gene: TRBV30
len: 13
abundance: .

CDR3aa: CASSRPGRQETQYF
v_gene: TRBV11-2
len: 14
abundance: medium-sized

CDR3aa: CASSQVTPDTRYF
v_gene: TRBV4-1
len: 13
abundance: .

CDR3aa: CASSLTGAYNEQFF
v_gene: TRBV11-3
len: 14
abundance: many

CDR3aa: CASSIDHAVNNEQFF
v_gene: TRBV11-3
len: 15
abundance: few